This TCR beta chain was identified in a study of molecular identifiers for immune sequencing clone quantification. Study summary: Across replicate runs, RNA obtained from approximately 20,000 or 100,000 naive CD8 cells was divided into five, with four undergoing sequencing.

Naive CD8 T cells were sorted as CD8+CD4-CCR7+CD45RA+. A note on this clonotype: Its specificity is not known. The junction differs from germline at one of its ends, possibly a read error.

TCRdb analysed the PCR reads with MiXCR anew, one entry per CDR3 protein. The top ten clones hold roughly 0.7% of a sample with hundreds of thousands of distinct CDR3 sequences, roughly a quarter of them seen once. Overall study findings and caveats: In cases of identical TCR molecules sharing a barcode, highly expanded clone sizes could be underestimated. Clonotypes surpassing 20 RNA copies contained over 99% of effector molecules, versus under 1% in naive cells.

Germline V gene data show CDR1 as SGDLS and CDR2 as YYNGEE. This CDR3 is built from 13 residues. Material: naive CD8+ T cells from blood, with Jurkat cell RNA spiked in. Described subset: FACS-sorted CD8+CD4-CCR7+CD45RA+ naive T cells. This clonotype was sampled from a human donor in good health. Some libraries in this study had Jurkat cell RNA spiked in. The chain links TRBV9 to TRBJ1-1; no clear D gene. CDR3 nucleotides: TGTGCCAGCAGCGTAGGCATCAACACCGAGGCTTCCTTT. Translating gives CASSVGINTEASF.